These T cell receptor beta chains were read from a single sample in a study of blood T cell repertoires in COVID-19. Generated by immunoSEQ multiplex PCR, the TCRdb table keeps only in-frame clones and is missing some. The sample yields approximately 110,000 clones, 81% seen once. The specimen sequenced was peripheral blood. All receptors come from a woman between 65 and 79 years old with acute or convalescent COVID-19. CDR3s include the opening cysteine and the closing phenylalanine or tryptophan. The D gene is left open where the match is weak. Some rows mark clone size as missing; the rest say once, few, many or name a class of expanded clone.

cdr3_aa cdr3_nt j_call clone_size v_call d_call
CASSRFRGDTDTQYF TGTGCCAGCAGCCGCTTTCGGGGGGACACAGATACGCAGTATTTT TRBJ2-3 NA TRBV5-6 TRBD2
CASSRTSGSGGNEQFF TGTGCCAGCTCACGGACTAGCGGGAGTGGGGGCAATGAGCAGTTCTTC TRBJ2-1 NA TRBV18 TRBD2
CASRSTDTGIGTQYF TGTGCCAGCAGATCTACAGATACGGGGATTGGTACGCAGTATTTT TRBJ2-3 NA TRBV6-5 NA
CASSEALLSIEGYTF TGTGCCAGCAGTGAAGCGCTTCTGAGTATTGAGGGCTACACCTTC TRBJ1-2 NA TRBV6-1 NA
CASSLKQGNTGELFF TGTGCCAGCAGCTTGAAACAGGGTAACACCGGGGAGCTGTTTTTT TRBJ2-2 few TRBV7-9 NA
CAWSVGTGFHEQYF TGTGCCTGGAGTGTCGGGACAGGGTTCCACGAGCAGTACTTC TRBJ2-7 few TRBV30 TRBD1
CASSGGKQPQHF TGTGCCAGCAGTGGAGGGAAACAGCCCCAGCATTTT TRBJ1-5 NA TRBV7-2 NA
CAISVEADTQYF TGTGCCATCAGCGTAGAGGCAGATACGCAGTATTTT TRBJ2-3 once TRBV10-3 NA
CASSYSPLTGTSGRAWETQYF TGCGCCAGCAGCTACTCCCCACTCACCGGGACTAGCGGGAGGGCCTGGGAGACCCAGTACTTC TRBJ2-5 NA TRBV5-1 TRBD2
CASSLGVSGAYEQYF TGTGCCAGCAGCTTGGGGGTTAGCGGGGCCTACGAGCAGTACTTC TRBJ2-7 NA TRBV5-6 TRBD2